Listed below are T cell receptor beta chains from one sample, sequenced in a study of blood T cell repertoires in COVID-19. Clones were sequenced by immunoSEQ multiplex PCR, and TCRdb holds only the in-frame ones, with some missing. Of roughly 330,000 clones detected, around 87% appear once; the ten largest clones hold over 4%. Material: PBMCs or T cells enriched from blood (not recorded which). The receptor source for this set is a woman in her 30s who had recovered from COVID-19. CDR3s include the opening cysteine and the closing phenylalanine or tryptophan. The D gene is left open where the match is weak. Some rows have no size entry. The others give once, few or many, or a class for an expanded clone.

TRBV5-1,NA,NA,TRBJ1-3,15,CASSPASQSGNTIYF,TGCGCCAGCAGCCCCGCCAGTCAATCTGGAAACACCATATATTTT
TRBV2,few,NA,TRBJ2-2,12,CARRANTGELFF,TGTGCCAGACGAGCGAACACCGGGGAGCTGTTTTTT
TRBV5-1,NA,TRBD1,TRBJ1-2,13,CASSLATGAIYTF,TGCGCCAGCAGCTTGGCGACAGGGGCGATCTACACCTTC
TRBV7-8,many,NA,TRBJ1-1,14,CASSLRHPNTEAFF,TGTGCCAGCAGCCTCAGACACCCGAACACTGAAGCTTTCTTT
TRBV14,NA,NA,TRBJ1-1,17,CASSQKNTGRVNTEAFF,TGTGCCAGCAGCCAAAAAAATACAGGGCGAGTGAACACTGAAGCTTTCTTT
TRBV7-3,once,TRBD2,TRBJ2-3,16,CASSRTSGGAIGTQYF,TGTGCCAGCAGCAGGACTAGCGGGGGGGCCATTGGTACGCAGTATTTT
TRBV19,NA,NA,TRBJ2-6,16,CASSMGHESGANVLTF,TGTGCCAGTAGTATGGGACACGAATCTGGGGCCAACGTCCTGACTTTC
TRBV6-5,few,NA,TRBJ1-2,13,CASSYSVRNGYTF,TGTGCCAGCAGTTACTCCGTGCGGAATGGCTACACCTTC
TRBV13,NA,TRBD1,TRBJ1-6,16,CASSRDRDSYNSPLHF,TGTGCCAGCAGCCGTGACAGGGACTCCTATAATTCACCCCTCCACTTT
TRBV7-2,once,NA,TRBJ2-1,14,CASSLTSDILEQFF,TGTGCCAGCAGCTTAACTTCCGACATTCTTGAGCAGTTCTTC
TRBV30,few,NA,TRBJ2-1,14,CAWYTGNSYNEQFF,TGTGCCTGGTACACAGGAAACTCCTACAATGAGCAGTTCTTC
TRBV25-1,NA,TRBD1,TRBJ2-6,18,CASSGTGQGITGANVLTF,TGTGCCAGCAGTGGGACGGGACAGGGGATCACTGGGGCCAACGTCCTGACTTTC
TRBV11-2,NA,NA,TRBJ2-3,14,CASSALLRADTQYF,TGTGCCAGCAGCGCGTTGCTACGGGCAGATACGCAGTATTTT
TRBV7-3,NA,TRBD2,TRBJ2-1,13,CASSSAIAGEQFF,TGTGCCAGCAGCTCGGCGATAGCGGGTGAGCAGTTCTTC
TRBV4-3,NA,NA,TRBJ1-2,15,CASSQGMDTNYGYTF,TGCGCCAGCAGCCAAGGAATGGACACGAACTATGGCTACACCTTC
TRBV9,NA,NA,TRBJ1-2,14,CASSVSGGSYGYTF,TGTGCCAGCAGCGTCTCGGGGGGGAGCTATGGCTACACCTTC
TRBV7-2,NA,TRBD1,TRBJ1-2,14,CASSSNTGAYGYTF,TGTGCCAGCAGCTCCAATACAGGGGCCTATGGCTACACCTTC